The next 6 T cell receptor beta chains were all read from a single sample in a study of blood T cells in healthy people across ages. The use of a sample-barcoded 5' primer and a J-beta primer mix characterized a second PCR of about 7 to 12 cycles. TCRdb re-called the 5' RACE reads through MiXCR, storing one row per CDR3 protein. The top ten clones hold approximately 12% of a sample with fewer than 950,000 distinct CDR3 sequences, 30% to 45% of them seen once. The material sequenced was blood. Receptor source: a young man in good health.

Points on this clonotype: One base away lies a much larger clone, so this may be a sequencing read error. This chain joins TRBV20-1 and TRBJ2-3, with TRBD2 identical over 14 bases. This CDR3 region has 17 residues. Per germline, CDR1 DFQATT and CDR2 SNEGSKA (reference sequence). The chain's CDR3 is CSASLGLAGGTTNTQYF. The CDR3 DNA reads TGCAGTGCTAGTCTCGGACTAGCGGGGGGAACCACAAATACGCAGTATTTT.

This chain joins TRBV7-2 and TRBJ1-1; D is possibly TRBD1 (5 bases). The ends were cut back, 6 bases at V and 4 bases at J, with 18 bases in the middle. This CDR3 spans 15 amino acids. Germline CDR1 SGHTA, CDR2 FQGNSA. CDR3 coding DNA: TGTGCCAGCAGTTCAAGCCCACAGGCAGGCACTGAAGCTTTCTTT. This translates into CASSSSPQAGTEAFF. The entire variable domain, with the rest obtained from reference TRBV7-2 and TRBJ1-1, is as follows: GAGVSQSPSNKVTEKGKDVELRCDPISGHTALYWYRQSLGQGLEFLIYFQGNSAPDKSGLPSDRFSAERTGGSVSTLTIQRTQQEDSAVYLCASSSSPQAGTEAFFGQGTRLTVV.

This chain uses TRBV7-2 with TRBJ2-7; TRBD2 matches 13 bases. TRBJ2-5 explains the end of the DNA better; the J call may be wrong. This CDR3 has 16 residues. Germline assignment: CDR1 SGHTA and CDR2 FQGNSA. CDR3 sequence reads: CASSLNILAGGVTQYF. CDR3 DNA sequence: TGTGCCAGCAGCCTGAACATACTAGCGGGAGGGGTGACCCAGTACTTC.

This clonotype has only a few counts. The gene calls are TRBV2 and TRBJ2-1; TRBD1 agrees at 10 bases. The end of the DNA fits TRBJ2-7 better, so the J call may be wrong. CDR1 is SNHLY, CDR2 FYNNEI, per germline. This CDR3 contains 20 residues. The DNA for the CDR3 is TGTGCCAGCAGCCCACTATTTGGCCGGGACAGGGGTGCGACCTACAATGAGCAGTACTTC. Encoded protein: CASSPLFGRDRGATYNEQYF.

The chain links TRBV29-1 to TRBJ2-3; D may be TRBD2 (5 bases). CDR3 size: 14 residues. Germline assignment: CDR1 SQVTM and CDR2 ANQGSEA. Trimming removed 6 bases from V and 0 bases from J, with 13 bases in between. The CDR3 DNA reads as TGCAGCGTCGCCCATGGACTTAGCACAGATACGCAGTATTTT. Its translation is CSVAHGLSTDTQYF.

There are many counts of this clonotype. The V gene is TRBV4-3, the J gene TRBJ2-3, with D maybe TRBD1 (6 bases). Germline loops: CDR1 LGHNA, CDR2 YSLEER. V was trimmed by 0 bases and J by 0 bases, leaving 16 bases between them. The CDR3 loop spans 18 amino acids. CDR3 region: CASSQDQVQGFSTDTQYF. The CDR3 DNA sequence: TGCGCCAGCAGCCAAGATCAAGTTCAGGGGTTTAGCACAGATACGCAGTATTTT.